This T cell receptor beta chain was captured in a study of graft-versus-host responses after intestinal transplantation. This table comes from immunoSEQ multiplex PCR, and its TCRdb copy is limited to in-frame clones, with some not included. The sample shows just under 90,000 clones, around 86% of them seen only once. A remark on this clone: Its antigen is currently unknown.

Sequenced material: unstimulated CD8+ T cells sorted from spleen or lymph node cells, taken before intestinal transplant. This receptor was identified in a human donor who received an intestinal transplant.

The CDR3 DNA follows: TGCAGCGTTGACGAGACAGGGAACACTGAAGCTTTCTTT. Residues: CSVDETGNTEAFF. The chain combines TRBV29-1 with TRBJ1-1, with D maybe TRBD1 (6 bases). CDR3 length: 13 amino acids. The V end was cut by 3 bases, the J end by 1 base, with 9 bases between. Germline values: CDR1 SQVTM, CDR2 ANQGSEA. Full variable domain (outside the CDR3, taken from reference TRBV29-1 and TRBJ1-1): SAVISQKPSRDICQRGTSLTIQCQVDSQVTMMFWYRQQPGQSLTLIATANQGSEATYESGFVIDKFPISRPNLTFSTLTVSNMSPEDSSIYLCSVDETGNTEAFFGQGTRLTVV.